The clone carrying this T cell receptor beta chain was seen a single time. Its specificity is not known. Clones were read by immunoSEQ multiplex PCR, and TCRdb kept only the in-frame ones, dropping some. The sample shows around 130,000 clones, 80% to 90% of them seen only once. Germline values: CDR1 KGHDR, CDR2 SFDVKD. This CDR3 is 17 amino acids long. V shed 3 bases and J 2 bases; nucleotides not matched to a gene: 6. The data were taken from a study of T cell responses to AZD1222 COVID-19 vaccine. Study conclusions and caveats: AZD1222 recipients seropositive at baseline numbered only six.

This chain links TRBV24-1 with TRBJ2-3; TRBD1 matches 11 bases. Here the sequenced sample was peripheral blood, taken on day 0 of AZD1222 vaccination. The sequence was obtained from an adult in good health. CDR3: CATSDPGTGGFTDTQYF. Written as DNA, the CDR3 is TGTGCCACCAGTGATCCCGGGACAGGGGGGTTCACAGATACGCAGTATTTT.